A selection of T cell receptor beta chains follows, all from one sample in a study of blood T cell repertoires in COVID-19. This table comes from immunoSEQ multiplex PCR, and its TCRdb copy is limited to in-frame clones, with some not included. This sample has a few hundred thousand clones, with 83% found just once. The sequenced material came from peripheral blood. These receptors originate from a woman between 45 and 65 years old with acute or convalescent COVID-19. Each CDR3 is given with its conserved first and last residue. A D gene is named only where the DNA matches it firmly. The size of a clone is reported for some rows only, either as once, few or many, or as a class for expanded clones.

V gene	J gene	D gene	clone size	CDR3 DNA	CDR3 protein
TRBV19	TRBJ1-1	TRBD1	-	TGTGCCAGTAGATTAGTTAGGGACAGAGGCACTGAAGCTTTCTTT	CASRLVRDRGTEAFF
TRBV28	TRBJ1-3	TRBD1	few	TGTGCCAGCATTCCTCGGACAGGGCGAGGAAACACCATATATTTT	CASIPRTGRGNTIYF
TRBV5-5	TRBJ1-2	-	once	TGTGCCAGCAGTATGGTCGGGGGGCCAGGCGGCTACACCTTC	CASSMVGGPGGYTF
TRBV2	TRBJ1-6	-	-	TGTGCCAGCAGTGAAAGTTCTTTAGGGAGAAACAATTCACCCCTCCACTTT	CASSESSLGRNNSPLHF
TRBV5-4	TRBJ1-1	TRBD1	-	TGTGCCAGCAGCCGCCCGGGACAGGAGAACACTGAAGCTTTCTTT	CASSRPGQENTEAFF
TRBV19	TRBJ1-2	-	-	TGTGCCAGTAGTATAGATCGGCGGGGGTTCGATGGCTACACCTTC	CASSIDRRGFDGYTF
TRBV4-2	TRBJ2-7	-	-	TGTGCCAGCAGCCAAGATTGGGGGGAATACGAGCAGTACTTC	CASSQDWGEYEQYF
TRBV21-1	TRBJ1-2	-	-	TGTGCCAGCAGCAGAGACAGGGGGCCGTATGGCTACACCTTC	CASSRDRGPYGYTF
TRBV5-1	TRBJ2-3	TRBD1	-	TGCGCCAGCAGCACCGGACAGGGGGGCGGGAGTAACACAGATACGCAGTATTTT	CASSTGQGGGSNTDTQYF
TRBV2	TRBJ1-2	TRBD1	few	TGTGCCAGCAGTGAGGGGACAGGGATCATTGACTATGGCTACACCTTC	CASSEGTGIIDYGYTF
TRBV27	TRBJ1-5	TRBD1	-	TGTGCCAGCAGTCAGGACAGGGGAGGTCAGCCCCAGCATTTT	CASSQDRGGQPQHF
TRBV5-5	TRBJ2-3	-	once	TGTGCCAGCAGCTTGCCCAGCGGCACAGATACGCAGTATTTT	CASSLPSGTDTQYF
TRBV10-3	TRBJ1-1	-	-	TGTGCCATCAGTGAGTACATAGAAGCTTTCTTT	CAISEYIEAFF
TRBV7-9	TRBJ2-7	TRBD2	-	TGTGCCAGCGCGTTAGCGGGATCTAACGAGCAGTACTTC	CASALAGSNEQYF
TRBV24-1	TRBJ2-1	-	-	TGTGCCACCAGTGATAAACAGAACAATGAGCAGTTCTTC	CATSDKQNNEQFF
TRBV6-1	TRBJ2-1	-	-	TGTGCCAGCAGTGGACAGGGAGGTGACGGGGCCTTATCCCACTGGGATGAGCAGTTCTTC	CASSGQGGDGALSHWDEQFF
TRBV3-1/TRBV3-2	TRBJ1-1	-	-	TGTGCCAGCACCCTGACAGGCCACACTGAAGCTTTCTTT	CASTLTGHTEAFF
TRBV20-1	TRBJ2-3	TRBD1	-	TGCAGTGCTAGTAAAGGGGGCGGTCTAGATACGCAGTATTTT	CSASKGGGLDTQYF
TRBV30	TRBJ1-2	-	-	TGTGCCTGGAGAAGGGGCCTGGGGTGGACATTGGGTGGCTACACCTTC	CAWRRGLGWTLGGYTF
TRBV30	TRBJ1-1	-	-	TGTGCCTGGAGTGTACAGGCGGGAACTGAAGCTTTCTTT	CAWSVQAGTEAFF
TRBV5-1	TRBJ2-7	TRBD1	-	TGCGCCAGCAGCCCGGCGCCGACAGGGGTTTCCTACGAGCAGTACTTC	CASSPAPTGVSYEQYF
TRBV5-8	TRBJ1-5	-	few	TGTGCCAGCAGTCCCGGGAGTTATAGCAATCAGCCCCAGCATTTT	CASSPGSYSNQPQHF
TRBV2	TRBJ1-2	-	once	TGTGCCAGCAGTGAACGGCCAGCGGCGCGAGGGTATGGCTACACCTTC	CASSERPAARGYGYTF
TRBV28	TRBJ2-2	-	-	TGTGCCAGCAGTATGGGGGGAGACACCGGGGAGCTGTTTTTT	CASSMGGDTGELFF
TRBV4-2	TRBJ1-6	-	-	TGTGCCAGCAGCCAAGATGTACTAGGGTCACCCCTCCACTTT	CASSQDVLGSPLHF
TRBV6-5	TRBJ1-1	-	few	TGTGCCAGCAGTTACTCATCAGGGCCTCAAGAAGCTTTCTTT	CASSYSSGPQEAFF
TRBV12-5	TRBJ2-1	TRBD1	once	TGTGCTAGTGGCCAAGAAGCCGGGACAGGGGTGTTCTTC	CASGQEAGTGVFF
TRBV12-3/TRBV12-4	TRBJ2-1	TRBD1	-	TGTGCCAGCAGGAGGGACAGTTACAATGAGCAGTTCTTC	CASRRDSYNEQFF
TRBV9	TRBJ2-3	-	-	TGTGCCAGCAGCGTAGTAGGCGGAGGCACAGATACGCAGTATTTT	CASSVVGGGTDTQYF
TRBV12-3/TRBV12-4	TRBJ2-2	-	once	TGTGCCAGCAGTCGCACCGGGGAGCTGTTTTTT	CASSRTGELFF
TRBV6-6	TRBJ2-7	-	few	TGTGCCAGCAGTTACGAAGCCGGGGGCTACGAGCAGTACTTC	CASSYEAGGYEQYF
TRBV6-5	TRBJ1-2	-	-	TGTGCCAGCACCAGTGTTAACTATGGCTACACCTTC	CASTSVNYGYTF
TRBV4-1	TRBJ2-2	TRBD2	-	TGCGCCAGCAGCCAATGGGGGGGGAACACCGGGGAGCTGTTTTTT	CASSQWGGNTGELFF
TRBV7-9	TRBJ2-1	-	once	TGTGCCAGCCTCCCCTCACAGGGAAATGAGCAGTTCTTC	CASLPSQGNEQFF
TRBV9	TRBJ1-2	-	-	TGTGCCAGCAGCGAGCCCTACTATGGCTACACCTTC	CASSEPYYGYTF